This TCR beta chain was identified during a study of T cell repertoires in cytomegalovirus infection. General observations from the study: Dominating the ex vivo response were TCR beta clonotypes that were CMV-specific and HLA-C-restricted.

As regards this clonotype: What it binds is not known.

V lost 5 bases and J 6 bases, leaving 12 bases between the germline ends. Germline lookup yields CDR1 SGHTA and CDR2 FQGNSA. There are 13 residues in the CDR3. TCRdb reanalysed the reads using MiXCR and keeps one entry per CDR3 protein. The sample includes hundreds of thousands of distinct CDR3 sequences, about two fifths of them seen just once. The chain couples TRBV7-2 to TRBJ2-3; D assignment may be TRBD1 or TRBD2 (5 bases each). Material: cultured PBMCs, obtained from culture after CMV antigen stimulation. The clonotype originates from a human donor in good health (CMV status not recorded). Some clones in this sample may be carry-over from other donors' samples. CDR3 residues: CASSLRGEDTQYF. CDR3 sequence (DNA): TGTGCCAGCAGCCTTAGAGGGGAGGATACGCAGTATTTT. Full variable domain (rest looked up from reference TRBV7-2 and TRBJ2-3): GAGVSQSPSNKVTEKGKDVELRCDPISGHTALYWYRQSLGQGLEFLIYFQGNSAPDKSGLPSDRFSAERTGGSVSTLTIQRTQQEDSAVYLCASSLRGEDTQYFGPGTRLTVL.